This T cell receptor beta chain was sequenced for a study of vaccination and CD4 T cells after COVID-19. Across the whole study: The makeup of the convalescents was six males and four females, two of them Hispanic.

A note on this clonotype: Antigen unknown.

The study sequenced cultured CD4+ T cell DNA using the Oncomine TCR Beta short-read assay. Genomic DNA was extracted from cultured CD4+ T cells. From the PCR reads, TCRdb called clonotypes with MiXCR, one entry per CDR3 protein. This table has around 16,000 distinct CDR3 sequences, roughly 53% appearing once. Treatment here: roughly 10-day PBMC culture with coronavirus spike peptide pools or control peptides (ViraFEST assay). This CDR3 is 14 amino acids long. Looked up from germline, CDR1 is SGHTA and CDR2 is FQGNSA. The germline V and J ends were trimmed by 4 bases and 9 bases, with 13 bases remaining between them.

V gene TRBV7-2 combines with J gene TRBJ1-6, with TRBD1 as a possible D gene (5 bases). This TCR was sampled from a human donor who had recovered from COVID-19. The sequencing sample was made of CD4+ T cells from blood, cultured in vitro. The CDR3 is CASSSGTVASPLHF. The DNA for the CDR3 is TGTGCCAGCAGCTCCGGGACCGTCGCTTCACCCCTCCACTTT. Filled out from reference TRBV7-2 and TRBJ1-6, the complete variable domain reads GAGVSQSPSNKVTEKGKDVELRCDPISGHTALYWYRQSLGQGLEFLIYFQGNSAPDKSGLPSDRFSAERTGGSVSTLTIQRTQQEDSAVYLCASSSGTVASPLHFGNGTRLTVT.